This note documents a single T cell receptor (beta chain) sequence. What it binds is unknown. The data are from a study of long-term antiretroviral therapy in people with HIV. Study-level results: Clones that had undergone expansion before ART prevailed in the repertoire throughout all time points.

It was version v3.0 of the immunoSEQ assay that was run at survey level. Researchers set sequencing to target about 40,000-55,000 T-cell genomes per sample. Produced via immunoSEQ multiplex PCR; TCRdb's table is partial and in-frame only. The top ten hold approximately 8.8% of the sample, which has about 30,000 clones, approximately 95% seen once. Trimming took 6 bases from V and 4 from J; bases not matched to a gene: 4. CDR3 length: 13 residues. Germline V CDR1 and CDR2: SGHVS, FQNEAQ. This chain joins TRBV7-8 and TRBJ1-2, with TRBD1 identical over 8 bases. The sample here was unsorted PBMCs, taken 5.3 years after starting antiretroviral therapy. The clonotype originates from a man aged 30 to 45 with HIV. CDR3: CASSWDRLYGYTF. The CDR3 region has the DNA TGTGCCAGCAGTTGGGACAGGCTCTATGGCTACACCTTC.